Listed below are T cell receptor beta chains from one sample, sequenced in a study of blood T cell repertoires in COVID-19. Data came from immunoSEQ multiplex PCR; TCRdb stores just in-frame clones and leaves some out. The sample includes about 140,000 clones, around nine tenths of them seen just once. Sequences were obtained from peripheral blood. These receptors all come from a human donor in a cohort sampled during active COVID-19. The CDR3 runs from the conserved cysteine through the conserved F or W. A D gene is named only where the DNA matches it firmly.

j_gene: TRBJ2-1
v_gene: TRBV19
d_gene: TRBD1
CDR3aa: CASGQVTNEQFF
CDR3nt: TGTGCCAGTGGACAGGTAACCAATGAGCAGTTCTTC

j_gene: TRBJ1-1
v_gene: TRBV4-1
d_gene: -
CDR3aa: CASSYDLDTEAFF
CDR3nt: TGCGCCAGCAGCTACGACTTGGACACTGAAGCTTTCTTT

j_gene: TRBJ1-1
v_gene: TRBV6-1
d_gene: -
CDR3aa: CASSSPTGRTEAFF
CDR3nt: TGTGCCAGCAGTTCCCCGACCGGGAGGACTGAAGCTTTCTTT

j_gene: TRBJ2-6
v_gene: TRBV4-1
d_gene: -
CDR3aa: CASSQDLRVSGANVLTF
CDR3nt: TGCGCCAGCAGCCAAGACCTCAGGGTCTCTGGGGCCAACGTCCTGACTTTC

j_gene: TRBJ1-1
v_gene: TRBV29-1
d_gene: -
CDR3aa: CSVEWTELNTEAFF
CDR3nt: TGCAGCGTTGAATGGACAGAGCTGAACACTGAAGCTTTCTTT

j_gene: TRBJ2-2
v_gene: TRBV4-2
d_gene: TRBD2
CDR3aa: CASSQGLAGGTGELFF
CDR3nt: TGTGCCAGCAGCCAAGGGCTAGCGGGAGGTACCGGGGAGCTGTTTTTT

j_gene: TRBJ1-2
v_gene: TRBV6-5
d_gene: TRBD1
CDR3aa: CASRGQGAYGYTF
CDR3nt: TGTGCCAGCAGGGGACAGGGGGCCTATGGCTACACCTTC

j_gene: TRBJ2-5
v_gene: TRBV28
d_gene: TRBD1
CDR3aa: CASSPRTGDETQYF
CDR3nt: TGTGCCAGCAGTCCTCGGACAGGGGACGAGACCCAGTACTTC

j_gene: TRBJ2-7
v_gene: TRBV30
d_gene: -
CDR3aa: CAWSVGGTYEQYF
CDR3nt: TGTGCCTGGAGTGTAGGGGGAACCTACGAGCAGTACTTC

j_gene: TRBJ2-1
v_gene: TRBV4-2
d_gene: TRBD2
CDR3aa: CASSQDTGGYNEQFF
CDR3nt: TGTGCCAGCAGCCAAGACACGGGGGGTTACAATGAGCAGTTCTTC

j_gene: TRBJ2-1
v_gene: TRBV7-3
d_gene: TRBD2
CDR3aa: CASSLRLAAYNEQFF
CDR3nt: TGTGCCAGCAGCTTAAGGCTAGCGGCTTACAATGAGCAGTTCTTC

j_gene: TRBJ2-7
v_gene: TRBV28
d_gene: -
CDR3aa: CASSFGLAVYEQYF
CDR3nt: TGTGCCAGCAGTTTTGGGCTAGCCGTTTACGAGCAGTACTTC